A single TCR beta chain is shown here with its context. Some clones are missing from TCRdb's copy, which holds only in-frame ones; the method was immunoSEQ multiplex PCR. The sample lists about 610,000 clones, more than 75% occurring once. The V end lost 8 bases, the J end lost 2 bases, and 13 bases lay between the germline ends. The V gene's germline CDR1 is SNHLY and CDR2 FYNNEI. The CDR3 spans 13 residues. The data were obtained in a study of shared T cell receptors in the human thymus. The sample also formed part of further work on human thymus T cells. This second study says: Corrective surgery for congenital heart defects was being performed on the healthy Finnish infants who served as donors. Thymic resections from corrective heart surgery supplied the tissue. Related research described strongly overlapping thymic repertoires in unrelated people.

The sequence came from a boy under three years old with a congenital heart defect. Specimen: thymocytes. This chain joins TRBV2 and TRBJ2-7, with D possibly matching TRBD2 (5 bases). The CDR3 DNA follows: TGTGCCAGCTCCCTAGCACCAACCTACGAGCAGTACTTC. Translation gives CASSLAPTYEQYF. Drawing the rest from reference TRBV2 and TRBJ2-7, the complete variable domain is EPEVTQTPSHQVTQMGQEVILRCVPISNHLYFYWYRQILGQKVEFLVSFYNNEISEKSEIFDDQFSVERPDGSNFTLKIRSTKLEDSAMYFCASSLAPTYEQYFGPGTRLTVT.